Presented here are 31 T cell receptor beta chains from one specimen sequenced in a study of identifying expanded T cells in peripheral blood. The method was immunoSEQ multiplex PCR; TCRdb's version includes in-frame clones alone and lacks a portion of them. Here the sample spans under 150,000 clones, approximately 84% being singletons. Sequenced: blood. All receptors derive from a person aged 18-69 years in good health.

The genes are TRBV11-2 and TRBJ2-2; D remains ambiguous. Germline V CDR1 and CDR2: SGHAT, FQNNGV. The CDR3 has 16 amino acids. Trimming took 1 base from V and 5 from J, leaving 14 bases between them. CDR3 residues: CASSLVSVSRTGELFF. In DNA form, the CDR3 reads TGTGCCAGCAGCTTAGTATCGGTTTCGCGGACCGGGGAGCTGTTTTTT. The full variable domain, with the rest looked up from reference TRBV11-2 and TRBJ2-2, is EAGVAQSPRYKIIEKRQSVAFWCNPISGHATLYWYQQILGQGPKLLIQFQNNGVVDDSQLPKDRFSAERLKGVDSTLKIQPAKLEDSAVYLCASSLVSVSRTGELFFGEGSRLTVL.

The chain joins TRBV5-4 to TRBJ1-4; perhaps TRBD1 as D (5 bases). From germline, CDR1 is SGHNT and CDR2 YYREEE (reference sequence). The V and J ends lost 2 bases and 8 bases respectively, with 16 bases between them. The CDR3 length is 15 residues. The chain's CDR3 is CASSFRDSPGEKLFF. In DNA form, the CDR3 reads TGTGCCAGCAGCTTCAGGGATAGTCCAGGCGAAAAACTGTTTTTT.

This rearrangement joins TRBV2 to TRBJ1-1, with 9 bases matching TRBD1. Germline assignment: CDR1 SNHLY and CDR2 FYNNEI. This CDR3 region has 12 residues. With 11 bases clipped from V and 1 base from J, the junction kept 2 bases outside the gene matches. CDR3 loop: CAGQGRNTEAFF. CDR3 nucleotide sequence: TGTGCCGGACAGGGGCGGAACACTGAAGCTTTCTTT.

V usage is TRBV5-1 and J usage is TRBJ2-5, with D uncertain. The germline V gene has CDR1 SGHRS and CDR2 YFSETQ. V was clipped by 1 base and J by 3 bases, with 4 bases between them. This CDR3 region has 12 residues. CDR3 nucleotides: TGCGCCAGCAGCTTGACGGAAGAGACCCAGTACTTC. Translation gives CASSLTEETQYF.

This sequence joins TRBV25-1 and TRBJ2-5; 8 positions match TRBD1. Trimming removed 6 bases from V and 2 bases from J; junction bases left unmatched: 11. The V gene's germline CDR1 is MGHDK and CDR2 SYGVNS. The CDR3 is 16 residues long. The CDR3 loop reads CASSPHPGTGQETQYF. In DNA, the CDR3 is TGTGCCAGCAGCCCACACCCGGGGACAGGACAAGAGACCCAGTACTTC.

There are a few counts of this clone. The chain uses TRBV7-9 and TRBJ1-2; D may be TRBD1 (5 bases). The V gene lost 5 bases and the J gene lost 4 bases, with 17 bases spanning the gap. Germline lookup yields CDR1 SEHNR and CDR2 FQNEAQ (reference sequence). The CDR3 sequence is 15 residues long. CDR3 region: CASSPERGQGYGYTF. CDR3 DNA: TGTGCCAGCAGCCCAGAGCGGGGCCAGGGCTATGGCTACACCTTC.

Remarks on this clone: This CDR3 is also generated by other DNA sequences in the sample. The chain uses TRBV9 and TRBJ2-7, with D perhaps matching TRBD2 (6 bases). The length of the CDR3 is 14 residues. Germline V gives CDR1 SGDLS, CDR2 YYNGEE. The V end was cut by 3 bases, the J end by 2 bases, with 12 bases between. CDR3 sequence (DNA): TGTGCCAGCAGCGGAGGGGACTCGCCCTACGAGCAGTACTTC. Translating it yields CASSGGDSPYEQYF. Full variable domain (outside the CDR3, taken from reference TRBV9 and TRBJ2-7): DSGVTQTPKHLITATGQRVTLRCSPRSGDLSVYWYQQSLDQGLQFLIQYYNGEERAKGNILERFSAQQFPDLHSELNLSSLELGDSALYFCASSGGDSPYEQYFGPGTRLTVT.

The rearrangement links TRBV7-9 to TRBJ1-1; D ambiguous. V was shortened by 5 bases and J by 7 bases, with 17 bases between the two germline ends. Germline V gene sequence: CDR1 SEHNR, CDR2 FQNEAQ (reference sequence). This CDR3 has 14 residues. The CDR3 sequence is CASSPVRELSEAFF. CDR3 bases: TGTGCCAGCAGCCCCGTTCGTGAGCTCAGTGAAGCTTTCTTT. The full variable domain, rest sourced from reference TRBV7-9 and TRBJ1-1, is DTGVSQNPRHKITKRGQNVTFRCDPISEHNRLYWYRQTLGQGPEFLTYFQNEAQLEKSRLLSDRFSAERPKGSFSTLEIQRTEQGDSAMYLCASSPVRELSEAFFGQGTRLTVV.

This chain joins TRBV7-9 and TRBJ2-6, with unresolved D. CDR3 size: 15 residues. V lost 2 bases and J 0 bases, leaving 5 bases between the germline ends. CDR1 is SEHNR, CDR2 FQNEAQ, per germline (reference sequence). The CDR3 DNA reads TGTGCCAGCAGCTTACACAGCTCTGGGGCCAACGTCCTGACTTTC. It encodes CASSLHSSGANVLTF.

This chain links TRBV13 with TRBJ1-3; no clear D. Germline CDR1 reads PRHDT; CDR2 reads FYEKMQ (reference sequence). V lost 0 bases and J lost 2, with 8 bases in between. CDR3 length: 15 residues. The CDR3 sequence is CASSLGGGPGNTIYF. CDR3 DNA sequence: TGTGCCAGCAGCTTAGGGGGCGGACCTGGAAACACCATATATTTT.

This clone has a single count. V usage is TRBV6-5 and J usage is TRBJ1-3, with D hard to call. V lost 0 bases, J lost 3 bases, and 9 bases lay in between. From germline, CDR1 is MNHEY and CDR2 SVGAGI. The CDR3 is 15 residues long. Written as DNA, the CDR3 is TGTGCCAGCAGTTACTCGAGTAGGGTTGGAAACACCATATATTTT. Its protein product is CASSYSSRVGNTIYF.

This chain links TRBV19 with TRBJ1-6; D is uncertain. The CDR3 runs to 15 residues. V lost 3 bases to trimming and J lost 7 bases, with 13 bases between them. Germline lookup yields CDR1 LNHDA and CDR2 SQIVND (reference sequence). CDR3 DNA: TGTGCCAGTAGTATTCTGCACGTACAGAATTCACCCCTCCACTTT. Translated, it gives CASSILHVQNSPLHF.

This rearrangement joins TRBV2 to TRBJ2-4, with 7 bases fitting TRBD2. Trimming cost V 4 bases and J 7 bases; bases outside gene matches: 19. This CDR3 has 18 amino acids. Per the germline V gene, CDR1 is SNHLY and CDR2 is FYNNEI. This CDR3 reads CASSGGGGLLAPSNIQYF. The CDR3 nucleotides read TGTGCCAGCAGTGGGGGGGGTGGCCTCCTGGCCCCCTCCAACATTCAGTACTTC.

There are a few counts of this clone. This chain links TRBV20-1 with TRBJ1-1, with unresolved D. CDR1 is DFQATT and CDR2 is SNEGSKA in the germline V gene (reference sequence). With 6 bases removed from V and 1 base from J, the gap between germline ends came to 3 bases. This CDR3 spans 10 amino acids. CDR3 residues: CSASNTEAFF. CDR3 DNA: TGCAGTGCCTCGAACACTGAAGCTTTCTTT.

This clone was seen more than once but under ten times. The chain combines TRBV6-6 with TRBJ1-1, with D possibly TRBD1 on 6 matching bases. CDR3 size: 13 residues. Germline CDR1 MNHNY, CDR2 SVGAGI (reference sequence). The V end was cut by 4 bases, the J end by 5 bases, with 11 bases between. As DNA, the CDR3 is TGTGCCAGCAGTTGGGCAGGGACAACTGAAGCTTTCTTT. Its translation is CASSWAGTTEAFF.

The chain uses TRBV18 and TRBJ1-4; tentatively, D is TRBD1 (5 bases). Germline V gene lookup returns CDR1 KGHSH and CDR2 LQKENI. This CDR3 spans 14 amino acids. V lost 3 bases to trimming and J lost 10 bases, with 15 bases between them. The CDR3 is CASSPGPGPGKLFF. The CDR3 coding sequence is TGTGCCAGCTCACCCGGGCCGGGGCCAGGAAAACTGTTTTTT.

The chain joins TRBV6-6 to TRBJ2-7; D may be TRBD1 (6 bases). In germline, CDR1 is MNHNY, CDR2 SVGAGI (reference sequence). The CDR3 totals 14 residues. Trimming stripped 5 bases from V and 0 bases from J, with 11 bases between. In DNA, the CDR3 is TGTGCCAGCAGTGACCGGGACATCTCCTACGAGCAGTACTTC. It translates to CASSDRDISYEQYF.

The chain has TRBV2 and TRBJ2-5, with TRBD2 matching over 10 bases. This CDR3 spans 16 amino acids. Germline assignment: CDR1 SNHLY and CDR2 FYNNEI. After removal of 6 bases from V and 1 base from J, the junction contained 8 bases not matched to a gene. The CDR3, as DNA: TGTGCCAGCAGGGGGAGCGGGGGGGTCTTCCAAGAGACCCAGTACTTC. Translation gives CASRGSGGVFQETQYF.

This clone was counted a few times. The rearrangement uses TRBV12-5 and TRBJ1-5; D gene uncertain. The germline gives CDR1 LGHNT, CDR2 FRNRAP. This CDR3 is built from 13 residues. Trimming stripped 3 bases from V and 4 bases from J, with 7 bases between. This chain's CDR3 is CASGFERNQPQHF. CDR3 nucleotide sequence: TGTGCTAGTGGTTTCGAGAGGAATCAGCCCCAGCATTTT.

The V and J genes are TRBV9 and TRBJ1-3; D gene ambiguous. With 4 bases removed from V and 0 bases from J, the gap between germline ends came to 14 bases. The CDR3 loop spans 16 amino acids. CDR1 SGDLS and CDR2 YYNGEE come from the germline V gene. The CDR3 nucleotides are TGTGCCAGCAGCACCCAGACCCCCTCCTCTGGAAACACCATATATTTT. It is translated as CASSTQTPSSGNTIYF.

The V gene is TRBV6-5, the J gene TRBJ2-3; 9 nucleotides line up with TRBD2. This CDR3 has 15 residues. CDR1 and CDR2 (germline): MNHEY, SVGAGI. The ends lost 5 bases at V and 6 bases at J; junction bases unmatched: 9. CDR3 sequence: CASSNPRGGGDTQYF. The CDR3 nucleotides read TGTGCCAGCAGTAACCCGCGGGGGGGCGGGGATACGCAGTATTTT.

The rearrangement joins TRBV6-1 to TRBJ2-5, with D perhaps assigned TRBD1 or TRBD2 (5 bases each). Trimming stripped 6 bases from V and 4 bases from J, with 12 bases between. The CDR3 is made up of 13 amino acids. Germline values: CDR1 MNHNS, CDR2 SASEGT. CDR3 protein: CASSQGTGETQYF. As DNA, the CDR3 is TGTGCCAGCAGCCAAGGGACCGGAGAGACCCAGTACTTC.

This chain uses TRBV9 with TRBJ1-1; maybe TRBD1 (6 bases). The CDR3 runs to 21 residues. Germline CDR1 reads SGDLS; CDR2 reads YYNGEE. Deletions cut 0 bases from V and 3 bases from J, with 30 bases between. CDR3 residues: CASSVGRGAGVDKRRYTEAFF. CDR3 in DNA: TGTGCCAGCAGCGTAGGCCGGGGGGCAGGGGTAGATAAAAGGAGGTACACTGAAGCTTTCTTT.

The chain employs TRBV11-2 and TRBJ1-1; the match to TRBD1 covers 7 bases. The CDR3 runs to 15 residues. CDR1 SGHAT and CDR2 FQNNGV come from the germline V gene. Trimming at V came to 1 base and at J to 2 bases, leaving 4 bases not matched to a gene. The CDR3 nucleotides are TGTGCCAGCAGCTTAGTGGGACAGACTAACACTGAAGCTTTCTTT. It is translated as CASSLVGQTNTEAFF.

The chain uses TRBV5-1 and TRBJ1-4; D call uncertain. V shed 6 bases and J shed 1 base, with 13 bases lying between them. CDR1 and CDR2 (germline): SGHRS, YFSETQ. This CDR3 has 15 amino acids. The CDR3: CASTSETVTNEKLFF. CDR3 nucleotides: TGCGCCAGCACCTCTGAAACAGTAACTAATGAAAAACTGTTTTTT. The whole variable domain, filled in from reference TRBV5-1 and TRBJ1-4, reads KAGVTQTPRYLIKTRGQQVTLSCSPISGHRSVSWYQQTPGQGLQFLFEYFSETQRNKGNFPGRFSGRQFSNSRSEMNVSTLELGDSALYLCASTSETVTNEKLFFGSGTQLSVL.

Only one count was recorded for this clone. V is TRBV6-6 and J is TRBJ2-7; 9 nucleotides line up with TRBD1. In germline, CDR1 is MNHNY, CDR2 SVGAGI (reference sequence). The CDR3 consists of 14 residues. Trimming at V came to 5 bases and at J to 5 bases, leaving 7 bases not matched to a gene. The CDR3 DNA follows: TGTGCCAGCAGTATACAGGGGGCGCACCACGAGCAGTACTTC. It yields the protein CASSIQGAHHEQYF.

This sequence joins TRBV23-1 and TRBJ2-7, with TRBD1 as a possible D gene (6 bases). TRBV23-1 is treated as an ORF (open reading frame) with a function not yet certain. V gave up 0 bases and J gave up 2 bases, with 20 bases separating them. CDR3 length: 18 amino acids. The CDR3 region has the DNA TGCGCCAGCAGTCAATCGAACCCGGGACAAGGGTTTACCTACGAGCAGTACTTC. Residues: CASSQSNPGQGFTYEQYF.

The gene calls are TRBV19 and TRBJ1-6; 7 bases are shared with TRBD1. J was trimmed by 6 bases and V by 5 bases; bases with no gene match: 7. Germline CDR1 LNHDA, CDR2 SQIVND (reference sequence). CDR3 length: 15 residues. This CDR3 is CASSDTGVVNSPLHF. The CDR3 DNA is TGTGCCAGTAGTGACACAGGGGTGGTTAATTCACCCCTCCACTTT.

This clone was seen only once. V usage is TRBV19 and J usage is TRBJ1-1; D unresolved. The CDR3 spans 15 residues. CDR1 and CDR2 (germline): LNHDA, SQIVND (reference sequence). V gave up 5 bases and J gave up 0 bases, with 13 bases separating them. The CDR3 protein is CASSFRTWVNTEAFF. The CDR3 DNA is TGTGCCAGTAGTTTCCGGACGTGGGTGAACACTGAAGCTTTCTTT.

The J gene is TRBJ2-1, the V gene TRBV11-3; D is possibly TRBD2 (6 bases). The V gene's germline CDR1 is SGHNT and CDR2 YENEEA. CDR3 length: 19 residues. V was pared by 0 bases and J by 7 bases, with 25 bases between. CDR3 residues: CASSLDLVELGGPGNEQFF. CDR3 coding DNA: TGTGCCAGCAGCTTAGATTTAGTTGAGTTGGGGGGACCGGGAAATGAGCAGTTCTTC.

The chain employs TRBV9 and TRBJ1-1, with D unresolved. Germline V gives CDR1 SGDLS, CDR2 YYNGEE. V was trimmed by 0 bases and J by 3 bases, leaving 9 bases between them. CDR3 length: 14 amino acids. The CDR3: CASSVGGGDTEAFF. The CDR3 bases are TGTGCCAGCAGCGTAGGTGGCGGGGACACTGAAGCTTTCTTT. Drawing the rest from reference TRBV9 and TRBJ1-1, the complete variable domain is DSGVTQTPKHLITATGQRVTLRCSPRSGDLSVYWYQQSLDQGLQFLIQYYNGEERAKGNILERFSAQQFPDLHSELNLSSLELGDSALYFCASSVGGGDTEAFFGQGTRLTVV.